This record covers a single T cell receptor beta chain. This specimen belongs to a study of shared clonotypes between healthy human individuals. About the research overall: Three plates were used per donor for CD4 naive, three for CD4 memory, two for CD8 naive and one for CD8 memory.

Running of the assay took place at deep level. Sequencing used immunoSEQ multiplex PCR; TCRdb keeps in-frame clones, though not all of them. Of about a million clones in the sample, approximately 72% were seen once. Those who donated were healthy HIV-negative adults, with no recent acute infections or vaccinations reported. Negatively enriched CD4+ T cells were divided by CD45RA into naive and memory. This CDR3 region has 14 residues. The TCR comes from a man between 18 and 35 years old in good health. The chain links TRBV21-1 to TRBJ2-7; the tabulated D call, TRBD2, remains unverified against the DNA. TRBV21-1 is a recognized pseudogene. The sample comprised memory CD4+ T cells sorted from blood. Subset described: CD45RA-negative fraction. The CDR3 sequence: CASSNPRRSYEQYF. CDR3 sequence (DNA): TGTGCCAGCAGCAACCCTCGGCGGTCCTACGAGCAGTACTTC.